This T cell receptor beta chain stems from a study of cytomegalovirus exposure and HLA in healthy donors. Study-level information: As an earlier analysis found, some 180 million T cells yielded approximately 100 million unique TCR beta sequences.

It was with 60 Vbeta and 13 Jbeta primers that the PCR ran. Assay: immunoSEQ multiplex PCR; the TCRdb copy retains only in-frame clones and omits some. The sample shows approximately 72,000 clones, about 78% of them seen only once. The germline CDR1 and CDR2 sequences are MNHNY and SVGAGI (reference sequence). This CDR3 spans 13 amino acids. The V gene end was trimmed by 11 bases and the J gene end by 0 bases; junction bases not matched to a gene: 5. Study-wide findings and caveats: Per published accounts, TCR beta sequences correctly predicted the HLA-A and HLA-B alleles of most subjects. In a later analysis, an Asian-associated ancestry cluster reportedly showed fewer N-insertions than the approximately 700-donor mean.

This clone was seen only a few times. The antigen is undetermined. The receptor comes from a male donor in good health and CMV-seropositive. The chain joins TRBV6-6 to TRBJ2-3; 7 nucleotides line up with TRBD1. Source material: PBMCs. CDR3 nucleotide sequence: TGTGCCGCGACGGGACAGAGCACAGATACGCAGTATTTT. This gives the protein CAATGQSTDTQYF.